This is a list of T cell receptor beta chains from one sample in a study of control samples from healthy donors and cancer patients. Clones were read by immunoSEQ multiplex PCR, and TCRdb kept only the in-frame ones, dropping some. The sample has 150,000 to 200,000 clones; 85% to 95% are singletons. Sequenced input: blood. The receptors stem from a woman between 18 and 30 years old in good health. CDR3s include the opening cysteine and the closing phenylalanine or tryptophan. D genes are given only for firm matches. Part of the rows lack a size; the others show once, few, many or a class for expanded clones.

clone_size: NA
v_call: TRBV5-6
d_call: NA
j_call: TRBJ2-1
cdr3_nt: TGTGCCAGCAGCTTTTGGGGGCGCGAGGTTGAGCAGTTCTTC
cdr3_aa: CASSFWGREVEQFF

clone_size: NA
v_call: TRBV7-8
d_call: NA
j_call: TRBJ2-2
cdr3_nt: TGTGCCAGCATTCAAGGGGGAGTAGGCACCGGGGAGCTGTTTTTT
cdr3_aa: CASIQGGVGTGELFF

clone_size: once
v_call: TRBV19
d_call: TRBD1
j_call: TRBJ1-2
cdr3_nt: TGTGCCAGTAGCAGAGGACAGGGAAGTGGCTACACCTTC
cdr3_aa: CASSRGQGSGYTF

clone_size: NA
v_call: TRBV9
d_call: NA
j_call: TRBJ1-3
cdr3_nt: TGTGCCAGCAGCCCAACAGGTCGGGGTCCCTCTGGAAACACCATATATTTT
cdr3_aa: CASSPTGRGPSGNTIYF

clone_size: NA
v_call: TRBV7-2
d_call: NA
j_call: TRBJ2-7
cdr3_nt: TGTGCCAGCAGCTTCAGCGGGTCCTACGAGCAGTACTTC
cdr3_aa: CASSFSGSYEQYF

clone_size: NA
v_call: TRBV2
d_call: NA
j_call: TRBJ2-7
cdr3_nt: TGTGCCAGCGGCCCCCGCCTTGAGTACGAGCAGTACTTC
cdr3_aa: CASGPRLEYEQYF

clone_size: NA
v_call: TRBV12-3/TRBV12-4
d_call: NA
j_call: TRBJ2-1
cdr3_nt: TGTGCCAGCAGTTTTGGATCTTACAATGAGCAGTTCTTC
cdr3_aa: CASSFGSYNEQFF

clone_size: NA
v_call: TRBV28
d_call: NA
j_call: TRBJ2-4
cdr3_nt: TGTGCCAGCAGTCCGGGTGGGGTAGCGGAGGACATTCAGTACTTC
cdr3_aa: CASSPGGVAEDIQYF

clone_size: NA
v_call: TRBV7-9
d_call: NA
j_call: TRBJ2-7
cdr3_nt: TGTGCCGGCGACCGGGACTCTTCTTTCGAGCAGTACTTC
cdr3_aa: CAGDRDSSFEQYF

clone_size: NA
v_call: TRBV12-3/TRBV12-4
d_call: NA
j_call: TRBJ1-2
cdr3_nt: TGTGCCAGCAGTTTTGGGCGGTCTGGCTACACCTTC
cdr3_aa: CASSFGRSGYTF